This TCR beta chain was profiled in a study of T cells in Graves' hyperthyroidism and ophthalmopathy. Study-wide results and caveats: Stable hyperthyroidism was told apart from ophthalmopathy by a model built on 13 V-J features.

Amplified TCR beta CDR3 regions derived from RNA transcripts. Researchers ran a first-round RT-PCR on the TCR CDR3 using the HTBI primer set. TCRdb used MiXCR to reprocess the multiplex PCR reads, holding one entry per CDR3 protein. Of 700,000 or so distinct CDR3 sequences in the sample, less than 20% are singletons; the top ten hold under 9.5%. This clonotype was observed a few times. Its antigen is undetermined. V was trimmed by 2 bases and J by 6 bases, leaving 16 bases between them. This CDR3 has 15 amino acids. From germline, CDR1 is MGHRA and CDR2 YSYEKL. If no ophthalmopathy progression occurred within 18 months, Graves' hyperthyroidism was stable. Patients were excluded because of uncontrolled infection, other autoimmune disease, pregnancy or lactation.

Specimen: blood. The chain uses TRBV4-1 and TRBJ1-2; no clear D. The source is a man aged 18 to 35 with Graves' hyperthyroidism. The CDR3 protein is CASSQRGRSDDGYTF. In nucleotides, the CDR3 is TGCGCCAGCAGCCAAAGAGGGCGGAGTGACGATGGCTACACCTTC.